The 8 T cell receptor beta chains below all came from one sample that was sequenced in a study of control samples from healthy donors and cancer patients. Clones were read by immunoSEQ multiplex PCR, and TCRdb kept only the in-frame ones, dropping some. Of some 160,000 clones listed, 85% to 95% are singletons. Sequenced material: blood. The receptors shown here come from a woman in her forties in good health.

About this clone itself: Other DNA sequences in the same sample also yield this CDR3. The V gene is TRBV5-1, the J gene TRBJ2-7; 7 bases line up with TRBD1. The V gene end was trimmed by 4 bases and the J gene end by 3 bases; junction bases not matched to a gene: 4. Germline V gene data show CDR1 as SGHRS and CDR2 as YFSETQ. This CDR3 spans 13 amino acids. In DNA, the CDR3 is TGCGCCAGCAGCCCACAGGGGAACTACGAGCAGTACTTC. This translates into CASSPQGNYEQYF.

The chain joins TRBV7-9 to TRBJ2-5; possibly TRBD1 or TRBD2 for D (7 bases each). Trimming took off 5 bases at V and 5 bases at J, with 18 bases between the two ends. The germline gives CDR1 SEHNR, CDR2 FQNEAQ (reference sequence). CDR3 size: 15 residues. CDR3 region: CASSNYRGAGETQYF. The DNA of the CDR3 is TGTGCCAGCAGCAATTACAGGGGAGCGGGGGAGACCCAGTACTTC.

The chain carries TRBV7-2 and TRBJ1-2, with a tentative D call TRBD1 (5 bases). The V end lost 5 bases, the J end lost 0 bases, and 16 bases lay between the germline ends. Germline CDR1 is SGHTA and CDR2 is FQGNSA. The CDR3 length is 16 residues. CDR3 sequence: CASSPERDLTNYGYTF. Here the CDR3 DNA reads TGTGCCAGCAGCCCAGAGAGGGACTTGACTAACTATGGCTACACCTTC.

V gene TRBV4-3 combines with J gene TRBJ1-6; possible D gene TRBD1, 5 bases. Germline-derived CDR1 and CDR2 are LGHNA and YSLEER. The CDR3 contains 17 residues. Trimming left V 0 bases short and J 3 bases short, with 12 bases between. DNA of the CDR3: TGCGCCAGCAGCCAAGATACGGGGGTCAACTATAATTCACCCCTCCACTTT. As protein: CASSQDTGVNYNSPLHF.

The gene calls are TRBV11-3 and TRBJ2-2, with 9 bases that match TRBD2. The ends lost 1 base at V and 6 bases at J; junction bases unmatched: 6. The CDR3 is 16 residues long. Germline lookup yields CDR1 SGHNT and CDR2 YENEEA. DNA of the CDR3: TGTGCCAGCAGCTTAGTGGCTGGCGGGGGGGCCGGGGAGCTGTTTTTT. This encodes CASSLVAGGGAGELFF.

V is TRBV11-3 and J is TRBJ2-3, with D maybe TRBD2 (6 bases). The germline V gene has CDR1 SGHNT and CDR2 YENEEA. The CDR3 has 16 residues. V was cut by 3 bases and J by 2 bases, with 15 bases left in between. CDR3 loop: CASSFSGLDYTDTQYF. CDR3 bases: TGTGCCAGCAGCTTTTCGGGACTGGACTACACAGATACGCAGTATTTT.

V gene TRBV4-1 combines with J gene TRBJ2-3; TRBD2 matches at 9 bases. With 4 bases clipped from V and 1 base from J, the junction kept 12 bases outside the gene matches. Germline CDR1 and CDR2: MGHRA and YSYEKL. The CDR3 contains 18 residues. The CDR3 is CASSRTSGTSSRTDTQYF. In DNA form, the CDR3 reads TGCGCCAGCAGCCGAACCTCCGGGACTAGCTCTCGCACAGATACGCAGTATTTT.

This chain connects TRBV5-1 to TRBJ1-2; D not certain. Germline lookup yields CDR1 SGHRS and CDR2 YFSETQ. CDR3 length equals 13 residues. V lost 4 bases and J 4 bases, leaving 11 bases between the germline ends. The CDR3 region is CASSPVSSYGYTF. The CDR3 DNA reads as TGCGCCAGCAGCCCGGTTTCGAGCTATGGCTACACCTTC.